This record looks at one TCR beta chain sequence and its context. The CDR3 consists of 14 residues. Germline V gene sequence: CDR1 SGDLS, CDR2 YYNGEE. V dropped 0 bases and J dropped 8; count of bases not matched to a gene: 4. Under the authors' procedure: Reference gene primers were amplified, and this amplification served to estimate nucleated cell counts. Sequencing used immunoSEQ multiplex PCR; TCRdb keeps in-frame clones, though not all of them. The V and J calls and clone size come from that table; D and trimming were worked out from the DNA. Of fewer than 65,000 clones listed, roughly 80% are singletons. This entry is derived from a study of blood T cell repertoires in COVID-19.

V and J are TRBV9 and TRBJ1-3; TRBD1 aligns across 8 bases. The clonotype was recovered from a human donor in a cohort sampled during active COVID-19. The sample was peripheral blood. In DNA form, the CDR3 reads TGTGCCAGCAGCGTAGAGGGGACAGGAGACACCATATATTTT. It codes for CASSVEGTGDTIYF.